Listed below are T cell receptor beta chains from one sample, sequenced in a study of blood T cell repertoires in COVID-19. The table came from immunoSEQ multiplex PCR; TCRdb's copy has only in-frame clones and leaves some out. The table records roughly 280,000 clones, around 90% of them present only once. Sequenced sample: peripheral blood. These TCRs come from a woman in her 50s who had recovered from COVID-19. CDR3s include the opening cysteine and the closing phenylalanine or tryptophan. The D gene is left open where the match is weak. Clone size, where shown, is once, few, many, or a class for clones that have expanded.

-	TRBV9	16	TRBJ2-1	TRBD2	TGTGCCAGCAGCGTAGTTGGGACTAGCTATGGCAATGAGCAGTTCTTC	CASSVVGTSYGNEQFF
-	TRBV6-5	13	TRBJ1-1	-	TGTGCCAGCAGTTACTTGGCACGCACTGAAGCTTTCTTT	CASSYLARTEAFF
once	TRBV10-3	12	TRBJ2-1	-	TGTGCCATCAGTGAGTCTAGCAATGAGCAGTTCTTC	CAISESSNEQFF
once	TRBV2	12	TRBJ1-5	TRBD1	TGTGCCAGCAGGACAGGGCAAGGGCCCCAGCATTTT	CASRTGQGPQHF
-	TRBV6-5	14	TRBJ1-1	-	TGTGCCAGCAGGTTAAAGCGGGGCGGCACTGAAGCTTTCTTT	CASRLKRGGTEAFF
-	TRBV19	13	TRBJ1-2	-	TGTGCCAGTAGTATCCAGCGAAACTATGGCTACACCTTC	CASSIQRNYGYTF
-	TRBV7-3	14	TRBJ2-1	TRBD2	TGTGCCAGCAGCTACAGCGGGATATACAATGAGCAGTTCTTC	CASSYSGIYNEQFF
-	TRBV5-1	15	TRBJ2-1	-	TGCGCCAGCAGCACCTCAGGAAGCTCCTACAATGAGCAGTTCTTC	CASSTSGSSYNEQFF
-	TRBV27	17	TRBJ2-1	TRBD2	TGTGCCAGCAGTTTCGGTGGCCCAGGACTAGCGGGTAATGAGCAGTTCTTC	CASSFGGPGLAGNEQFF
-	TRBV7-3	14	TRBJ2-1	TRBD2	TGTGCCAGCAGCTTACGTGCGGGAGTCTATGAGCAGTTCTTC	CASSLRAGVYEQFF